The text below deals with one T cell receptor (beta chain). As yet, its antigen is unknown. This CDR3 is 16 amino acids long. V trimming: 3 bases; J trimming: 2 bases; junction bases outside the gene matches: 7. CDR1 is LGHNA and CDR2 is YNFKEQ in the germline V gene. The data were taken from a study of T cell clonotyping in hematopoietic cell transplantation. Study information: Recipient samples before transplant were obtained post-cytoreduction. Study-level results: After transplant, recipient diversity fell while pathologically expanded clonotypes grew through day 180.

Stated time point: recipient sample about 28 days before transplant, after cytoreduction. Using immunoSEQ multiplex PCR, the repertoire was profiled, and TCRdb retains in-frame clones only, with some absent. The table records roughly 50,000 clones, over 75% of them present only once. The source was peripheral blood mononuclear cells, collected before stem cell transplant. The receptor comes from a man aged 55 to 70 with biphenotypic leukemia. Some clones in this sample may be carry-over from other donors' samples. This chain links TRBV4-2 with TRBJ2-3, with 8 bases aligning to TRBD2. The CDR3 loop reads CASSHSTSGYTDTQYF. CDR3 bases: TGTGCCAGCAGCCATTCTACTAGCGGATACACAGATACGCAGTATTTT.